Listed below are T cell receptor beta chains from one sample, sequenced in a study of beta chain features in type 1 diabetes. Clones were sequenced by immunoSEQ multiplex PCR, and TCRdb holds only the in-frame ones, with some missing. In the table there are 310,000 or so clones, roughly 8.8% of which are singletons. Sequencing was done on a sample of central memory CD4+ T cells from blood. The receptor set was obtained from a young man with type 1 diabetes. Both conserved end residues are part of each CDR3.

CDR3 protein: CASSKGCAGSYGYTF
V gene: TRBV21-1
J gene: TRBJ1-2

CDR3 protein: CAWSGSDREGSNYGYTF
V gene: TRBV30
J gene: TRBJ1-2

CDR3 protein: CASSLEGEQFF
V gene: TRBV5-1
J gene: TRBJ2-1

CDR3 protein: CASSGGAGELFF
V gene: TRBV2
J gene: TRBJ2-2

CDR3 protein: CASSEAYLETQYF
V gene: TRBV10-2
J gene: TRBJ2-5

CDR3 protein: CASSHGQGAYEKLFF
V gene: TRBV28
J gene: TRBJ1-4

CDR3 protein: CAWSDFPYQPQHF
V gene: TRBV30
J gene: TRBJ1-5

CDR3 protein: CATRARRDSNQPQHF
V gene: TRBV19
J gene: TRBJ1-5

CDR3 protein: CASSLTGYTNEKLFF
V gene: TRBV27
J gene: TRBJ1-4

CDR3 protein: CASSPGTGTNQPQHF
V gene: TRBV18
J gene: TRBJ1-5

CDR3 protein: CASSQAGGFQYF
V gene: TRBV14
J gene: TRBJ2-3

CDR3 protein: CASSETTSNTGELFF
V gene: TRBV2
J gene: TRBJ2-2

CDR3 protein: CASSRTGLALDEQYF
V gene: TRBV5-1
J gene: TRBJ2-7

CDR3 protein: CASSLAPASDRTQYF
V gene: TRBV7-2
J gene: TRBJ2-3

CDR3 protein: CASSPNHGEQYF
V gene: TRBV7-9
J gene: TRBJ2-7

CDR3 protein: CASSIRLTSGAYNEQFF
V gene: TRBV19
J gene: TRBJ2-1

CDR3 protein: CASSPGAQETQYF
V gene: TRBV18
J gene: TRBJ2-5

CDR3 protein: CASSSPLQGRPSNVLTF
V gene: TRBV28
J gene: TRBJ2-6

CDR3 protein: CASSQDTSGGSETQYF
V gene: TRBV4-3
J gene: TRBJ2-5

CDR3 protein: CASSLREAGMAEAFF
V gene: TRBV7-8
J gene: TRBJ1-1

CDR3 protein: CASGLGQSNTEAFF
V gene: TRBV12-5
J gene: TRBJ1-1

CDR3 protein: CASKTRHTNTEAFF
V gene: TRBV6-5
J gene: TRBJ1-1

CDR3 protein: CASSSRGGSYEQYF
V gene: TRBV11-3
J gene: TRBJ2-7

CDR3 protein: CASSLQGSDTQYF
V gene: TRBV18
J gene: TRBJ2-3

CDR3 protein: CASSLNQQGSDTQYF
V gene: TRBV18
J gene: TRBJ2-3

CDR3 protein: CASSSGTIPTDTQYF
V gene: TRBV11-2
J gene: TRBJ2-3

CDR3 protein: CASSEDSHYSPLHF
V gene: TRBV25-1
J gene: TRBJ1-6

CDR3 protein: CASSLEGTSGAYEQYF
V gene: TRBV7-2
J gene: TRBJ2-7

CDR3 protein: CASSQGTGQSSYEQYF
V gene: TRBV4-3
J gene: NA

CDR3 protein: CASSPDRSNNQPQHF
V gene: TRBV4-3
J gene: TRBJ1-5

CDR3 protein: CASSLVLGPSYEQYF
V gene: TRBV11-2
J gene: TRBJ2-7

CDR3 protein: CASSFAGDTQYF
V gene: TRBV4-3
J gene: TRBJ2-3

CDR3 protein: CASRPRPTGTTVDEQYF
V gene: TRBV28
J gene: TRBJ2-7

CDR3 protein: CASSVPGSDGTQYF
V gene: TRBV21-1
J gene: TRBJ2-5

CDR3 protein: CASCNRGDGYTF
V gene: TRBV6-6
J gene: TRBJ1-2

CDR3 protein: CASSIERGYTF
V gene: TRBV19
J gene: TRBJ1-2

CDR3 protein: CASSSSGPLNTGELFF
V gene: TRBV6-5
J gene: TRBJ2-2

CDR3 protein: CASAGPAYGYTF
V gene: TRBV27
J gene: TRBJ1-2

CDR3 protein: CASSRGPGRGYTF
V gene: TRBV19
J gene: TRBJ1-2

CDR3 protein: CASSLGDRNYGYTF
V gene: TRBV5-1
J gene: TRBJ1-2

CDR3 protein: CASSTARQGAETQYF
V gene: TRBV28
J gene: TRBJ2-5

CDR3 protein: CASSVDRTDTQYF
V gene: TRBV9
J gene: TRBJ2-3

CDR3 protein: CASSFRRTLDTEAFF
V gene: TRBV5-6
J gene: TRBJ1-1

CDR3 protein: CASSANSGDRRDTQYF
V gene: TRBV7-6
J gene: TRBJ2-3

CDR3 protein: CASSVTGTGMRAFF
V gene: TRBV7-8
J gene: TRBJ1-1

CDR3 protein: CASSLPTSSGGALDTQYF
V gene: TRBV19
J gene: TRBJ2-3

CDR3 protein: CASSLAPGVEETQYF
V gene: TRBV5-1
J gene: TRBJ2-5

CDR3 protein: CATGEGLNEQYF
V gene: TRBV7-2
J gene: TRBJ2-7

CDR3 protein: CASSLVGDRGQETQYF
V gene: TRBV7-2
J gene: TRBJ2-5

CDR3 protein: CAISDRARGDGYTF
V gene: TRBV10-3
J gene: TRBJ1-2

CDR3 protein: CASSGSGGGGYTF
V gene: TRBV2
J gene: TRBJ1-2

CDR3 protein: CASSEIGQGAPGYTF
V gene: TRBV2
J gene: TRBJ1-2

CDR3 protein: CASSRARQETQYF
V gene: TRBV19
J gene: TRBJ2-5

CDR3 protein: CASSVVGTGRPIGSPSYGYTF
V gene: TRBV9
J gene: TRBJ1-2

CDR3 protein: CASSEEYGGGNTDTQYF
V gene: TRBV10-1
J gene: TRBJ2-3

CDR3 protein: CSARQGGNTEAFF
V gene: TRBV29-1
J gene: TRBJ1-1

CDR3 protein: CASGFGMGEQFF
V gene: TRBV12-5
J gene: TRBJ2-1

CDR3 protein: CASSPTGEETQYF
V gene: TRBV9
J gene: TRBJ2-5

CDR3 protein: CASSLNPAGGETQYF
V gene: TRBV5-1
J gene: TRBJ2-5